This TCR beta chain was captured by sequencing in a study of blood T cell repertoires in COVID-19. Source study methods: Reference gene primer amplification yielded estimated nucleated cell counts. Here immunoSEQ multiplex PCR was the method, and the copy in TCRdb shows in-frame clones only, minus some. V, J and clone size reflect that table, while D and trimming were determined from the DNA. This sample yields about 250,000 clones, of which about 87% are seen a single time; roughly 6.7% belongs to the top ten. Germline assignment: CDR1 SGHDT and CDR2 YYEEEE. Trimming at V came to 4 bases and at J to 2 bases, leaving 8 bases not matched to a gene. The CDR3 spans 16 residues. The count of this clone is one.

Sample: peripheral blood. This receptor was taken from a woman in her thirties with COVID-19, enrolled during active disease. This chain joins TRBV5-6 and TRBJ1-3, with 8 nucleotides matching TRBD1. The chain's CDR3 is CASSQLQGVPGNTIYF. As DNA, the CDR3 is TGTGCCAGCAGCCAGCTACAGGGGGTCCCTGGAAACACCATATATTTT.